This T cell receptor (beta chain) was sequenced during a study of PD-1 blockade in classical Hodgkin lymphoma (TCRdb year 2020). In the study overall: Nivolumab dosing was 3 mg/kg intravenously every 2 weeks, continuing until either disease progression or unacceptable toxicity. A peripheral blood immune signature of response to PD-1 blockade in classical Hodgkin lymphoma was defined using TCR beta sequencing and CyTOF. Broad study findings and their caveats: Baseline TCR diversity was reported as lower in newly diagnosed patients than in healthy donors, and lower still in relapsed/refractory patients. Trial patients achieving complete response had baseline diversity similar to newly diagnosed patients, whereas partial responders and progressors had significantly lower diversity. A significant rise by C4D1 was seen in CD4+ but not CD8+ TCR diversity (p=0.0027 vs p=0.16), with the rise being most apparent in complete responders (p=0.02). Patients starting nivolumab less than 1 year after ASCT had lower diversity and were excluded from later analyses to avoid confounding by immune reconstitution. The study was limited to a single clinical trial cohort, and causes of repertoire differences, possibly disease activity or prior therapy, remained undefined.

CDR1 SGHRS and CDR2 YFSETQ are derived from the germline V gene. Including the terminal cysteine and phenylalanine, the CDR3 comprises 13 residues. The kept DNA is CDR3 alone, 39 bases in frame from the first base. Ends trimmed: V by 7 bases, J by 6 bases; bases unmatched to a gene: 10. The label giving this sample's time point can be read as: cycle 4 day 1 (C4D1), after more than five weeks of nivolumab. Every trial patient had relapsed following autologous stem cell transplantation, and prior brentuximab vedotin exposure was what differed among cohorts A, B and C. The trial cohort comprised 56 patients with relapsed/refractory classical Hodgkin lymphoma whose best overall responses were complete response, partial response or progressive disease. Single-agent nivolumab was administered to trial patients in the multi-cohort phase II CheckMate 205 trial. An independent review committee assessed best overall response using the 2007 International Working Group response criteria. Trial PBMCs were obtained immediately prior to nivolumab initiation (C1D1) and on therapy at cycle 2 day 1 and cycle 4 day 1. Peripheral blood was collected in 8 mL Vacutainer Cell Preparation Tubes, from which PBMCs were isolated by centrifugation and then cryopreserved.

The Qiagen DNeasy kit was used to extract genomic DNA from unsorted PBMCs and from the negatively selected CD4+ and CD8+ fractions. TCR beta CDR3 regions were amplified by immunoSEQ multiplex PCR using primers annealing to V and J segments. Amplification bias was minimized using a synthetic immune receptor repertoire, and residual bias was removed computationally after sequencing. As for the original processing: Repertoire diversity was quantified as the Shannon entropy index using custom Python scripts. The unsorted, CD4+ and CD8+ repertoires were each analyzed separately, with the exception of combined analyses, where CD4+ and CD8+ sequences were merged in silico. Clonal expansion was defined as a frequency increase of at least 2-fold after treatment compared with C1D1, and clones undetected at baseline were assigned a pseudocount of 0.5. Clones with 0 or 1 copy at C1D1 were defined as singleton clones, while clones with 2 or more copies were defined as non-singleton clones. Clones expanded in unsorted samples were annotated as CD4+, CD8+ or unknown by matching protein sequences in sorted samples from the same patient. Diversity changes from C1D1 to C4D1 were tested in paired samples using Wilcoxon tests. Held by TCRdb, this immuneACCESS table contains in-frame sequences only and omits some clones. Under half of the omission traces to an unresolved V gene where checked; the cause of the rest is unknown. V, J and clone size are taken as reported in that table, and D and trimming were inferred from the DNA itself. In all, the sample holds some 110,000 clones, and roughly nine tenths of those were seen once. Jointly, the top ten make up under 20% of the sample.

This clone was counted only a few times. No cognate antigen has been identified for it. Base qualities are not recorded, but no much larger clone differs from it by a single base. The V and J genes are TRBV5-1 and TRBJ2-7; TRBD1 agrees with 7 junctional bases. This receptor was taken from a human donor with classical Hodgkin lymphoma. Sequences were derived from peripheral blood mononuclear cells (PBMCs), sampled before the fourth cycle of nivolumab. The nucleotides are TGCGCCAGCGGACCGGACAGGACGGGCGAGCAGTACTTC. Translated, it reads CASGPDRTGEQYF.